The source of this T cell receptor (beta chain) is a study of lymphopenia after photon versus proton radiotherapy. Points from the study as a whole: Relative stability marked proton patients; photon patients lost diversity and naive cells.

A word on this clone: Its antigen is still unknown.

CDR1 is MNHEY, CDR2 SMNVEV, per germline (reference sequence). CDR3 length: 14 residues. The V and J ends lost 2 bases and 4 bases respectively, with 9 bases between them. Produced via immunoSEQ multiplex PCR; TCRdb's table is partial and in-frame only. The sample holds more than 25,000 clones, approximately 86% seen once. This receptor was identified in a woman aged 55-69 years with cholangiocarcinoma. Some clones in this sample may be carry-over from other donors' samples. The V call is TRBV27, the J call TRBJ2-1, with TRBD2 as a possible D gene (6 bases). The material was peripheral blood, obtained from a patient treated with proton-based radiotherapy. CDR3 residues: CASSLGGVYNEQFF. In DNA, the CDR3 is TGTGCCAGCAGTTTAGGCGGGGTATACAATGAGCAGTTCTTC.